This T cell receptor beta chain was captured by sequencing in a study of OX40 agonist ivuxolimab in advanced cancers. Overall study context: Patients were treated with intravenous ivuxolimab, dosed at 0.01 to 10 mg/kg and infused every 2 weeks. Study conclusions and caveats: Both blood CD4+ and CD8+ T cells showed clonal growth by week 6 at 0.1 to 3.0 mg/kg. The expanded peripheral T cells' antigen specificity was not determined. Expanded clones were, on average, more numerous in CD8+ T cells than in CD4+.

Turning to this clone: Its specificity is unknown.

The assay was immunoSEQ multiplex PCR, and TCRdb's table has in-frame clones only and misses some. The sample yields about 84,000 clones, about nine tenths seen once. The CDR3 extends over 11 amino acids. Germline V lookup: CDR1 MNHNS, CDR2 SASEGT. The chain carries TRBV6-1 and TRBJ1-2; a weak D match, TRBD1 (5 bases). The receptor's source is an adult with an advanced solid tumor such as melanoma, head and neck, liver or kidney cancer. The sequences come from CD4+ or CD8+ T cells sorted from blood, collected in a trial of the OX40 agonist ivuxolimab. DNA for the CDR3: TGTGCTGGGGCACGGCTGTTTGGCTACACCTTC. This encodes CAGARLFGYTF.